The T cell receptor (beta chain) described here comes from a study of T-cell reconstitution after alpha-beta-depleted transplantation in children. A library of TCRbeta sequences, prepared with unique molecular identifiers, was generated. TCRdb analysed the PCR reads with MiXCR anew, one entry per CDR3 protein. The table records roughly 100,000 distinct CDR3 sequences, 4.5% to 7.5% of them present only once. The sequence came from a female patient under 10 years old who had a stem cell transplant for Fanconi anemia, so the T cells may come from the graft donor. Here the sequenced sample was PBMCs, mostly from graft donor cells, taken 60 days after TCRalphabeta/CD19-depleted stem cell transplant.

The CDR3 protein is CSARRGRPGETQYF. In DNA, the CDR3 is TGCAGTGCTAGACGGGGGAGGCCGGGGGAGACCCAGTACTTC. The J gene is TRBJ2-5, the V gene TRBV20-1; a possible D gene is TRBD2 (6 bases). The ends were cut back, 2 bases at V and 5 bases at J, with 15 bases in the middle. Germline V gene lookup returns CDR1 DFQATT and CDR2 SNEGSKA (reference sequence). CDR3 size: 14 residues.